This T cell receptor (beta chain) was identified during a study of blood T cell repertoires in COVID-19. Here immunoSEQ multiplex PCR was the method, and the copy in TCRdb shows in-frame clones only, minus some. The sample lists approximately 350,000 clones; 85% to 90% were seen once. The specimen was PBMCs or T cells enriched from blood (not recorded which). The sequence was obtained from a man aged 18 to 30 who had recovered from COVID-19.

The CDR3 coding sequence is TGTGCCAGCAGTTCCCACCACGGCGGCCCCTCCTACGAGCAGTACTTC. Amino acids: CASSSHHGGPSYEQYF. The V call is TRBV28, the J call TRBJ2-7; no clear D gene. V lost 4 bases and J lost 0, with 16 bases in between. Germline V lookup: CDR1 MDHEN, CDR2 SYDVKM. The CDR3 runs 16 residues. Variable domain in full (rest from reference TRBV28 and TRBJ2-7): DVKVTQSSRYLVKRTGEKVFLECVQDMDHENMFWYRQDPGLGLRLIYFSYDVKMKEKGDIPEGYSVSREKKERFSLILESASTNQTSMYLCASSSHHGGPSYEQYFGPGTRLTVT.